This T cell receptor (beta chain) is from a study of technical replicates of blood from a handful of donors. Only in-frame clones appear in the TCRdb table, and some are missing; sequencing was by immunoSEQ multiplex PCR. The table has approximately 90,000 clones, roughly 96% seen once. V was shortened by 4 bases and J by 2 bases, with 9 bases between the two germline ends. The CDR3 sequence is 13 residues long. From germline, CDR1 is WNHNN and CDR2 SYGVQD (reference sequence). This receptor was identified in a human donor in good health. Sequences were obtained from T cells isolated from PBMCs. The chain has TRBV10-1 and TRBJ2-7; D possibly corresponds to TRBD2 (5 bases). The CDR3 region is CASSGTLPYEQYF. DNA for the CDR3: TGCGCCAGCAGTGGGACTTTACCCTACGAGCAGTACTTC.